The 7 T cell receptor beta chains below come from one sample, sequenced in a study of T cell responses to AZD1222 COVID-19 vaccine. The data were produced by immunoSEQ multiplex PCR, yet TCRdb's version contains in-frame clones alone and is incomplete. Seen here are 120,000 or so clones, 88% observed once, and the top ten hold 1.6%. Here the sequenced sample was peripheral blood, taken on day 0 of AZD1222 vaccination. These receptors were obtained from an adult in good health.

This clone was seen a handful of times. This chain joins TRBV2 and TRBJ1-6, with TRBD1 as a possible D gene (5 bases). In germline, CDR1 is SNHLY, CDR2 FYNNEI. V was pared by 5 bases and J by 14 bases, with 28 bases between. The CDR3 consists of 17 residues. The CDR3: CASSMSGGLSSTLSLHF. The DNA for the CDR3 is TGTGCCAGCAGTATGTCGGGGGGTTTAAGCTCGACCCTATCCCTCCACTTT.

V gene TRBV29-1 combines with J gene TRBJ2-7; 14 nucleotides line up with TRBD2. Trimming at V came to 6 bases and at J to 0 bases, leaving 10 bases not matched to a gene. CDR1 and CDR2 (germline): SQVTM, ANQGSEA. This CDR3 spans 17 amino acids. The CDR3 bases are TGCAGCGTGTGGACTAGCGGGAGGAAGACTAGCTCCTACGAGCAGTACTTC. Amino acids: CSVWTSGRKTSSYEQYF.

The chain carries TRBV6-5 and TRBJ1-1; D remains unclear. The CDR3 covers 14 residues. The V end was cut by 0 bases, the J end by 1 base, with 6 bases between. Germline CDR1 reads MNHEY; CDR2 reads SVGAGI. The chain's CDR3 is CASSYSRPNTEAFF. The CDR3 nucleotides are TGTGCCAGCAGTTACTCGAGGCCGAACACTGAAGCTTTCTTT.

This chain joins TRBV29-1 and TRBJ1-3; D is uncertain. The CDR3 extends over 15 amino acids. In germline, CDR1 is SQVTM, CDR2 ANQGSEA. V lost 1 base and J lost 0, with 10 bases in between. The CDR3 region has the DNA TGCAGCGTTGAAGGTCCAGGCGTCTCTGGAAACACCATATATTTT. Protein sequence: CSVEGPGVSGNTIYF.

The rearrangement joins TRBV6-5 to TRBJ1-2; D unresolved. The length of the CDR3 is 11 residues. Germline V gene lookup returns CDR1 MNHEY and CDR2 SVGAGI. V lost 11 bases, J lost 0 bases, and 7 bases lay in between. CDR3 in amino acids: CAAGSNYGYTF. The DNA of the CDR3 is TGTGCCGCGGGATCTAACTATGGCTACACCTTC.

V and J are TRBV4-2 and TRBJ2-5; D remains unclear. Trimming removed 0 bases at V and 1 base at J, with 3 bases between. Germline CDR1 and CDR2: LGHNA and YNFKEQ. This CDR3 region has 13 residues. DNA for the CDR3: TGTGCCAGCAGCCAAGATCTCCAAGAGACCCAGTACTTC. Its protein is CASSQDLQETQYF.

A word on this clone: This CDR3 is also generated by other DNA sequences in the sample. This sequence joins TRBV7-9 and TRBJ1-1; no firm D call. The CDR3 extends over 13 amino acids. Trimming took 2 bases from V and 0 from J, leaving 4 bases between them. Germline-derived CDR1 and CDR2 are SEHNR and FQNEAQ (reference sequence). This chain's CDR3 is CASSLQLNTEAFF. The DNA for the CDR3 is TGTGCCAGCAGCTTACAGCTGAACACTGAAGCTTTCTTT.